Many counts were recorded for the clone carrying this T cell receptor (beta chain). What it binds is not known. During its preparation, the TCRbeta library received unique molecular identifiers. TCRdb independently ran MiXCR on the PCR reads; one entry per CDR3 protein. This sample has about 300,000 distinct CDR3 sequences; 10% occur once, and the top ten carry roughly 7.1%. This sample was taken from a study of T-cell reconstitution after alpha-beta-depleted transplantation in children. Study results and limitations: Some patients owed their high day-60 TCRbeta diversity to surviving recipient T cells and thymic progenitors.

The CDR3 contains 16 residues. V was cut by 0 bases and J by 0 bases, with 9 bases left in between. Germline-derived CDR1 and CDR2 are LGHNA and YNFKEQ. The sequence came from a boy less than two years old with acute myeloid leukemia, due to receive a stem cell transplant. The chain recombines TRBV4-2 with TRBJ2-1; possibly TRBD2 for D (5 bases). Sequenced material: PBMCs, taken before TCRalphabeta/CD19-depleted stem cell transplant. CDR3 DNA sequence: TGTGCCAGCAGCCAAGATAAGCGGAGCTCCTACAATGAGCAGTTCTTC. Translated: CASSQDKRSSYNEQFF.